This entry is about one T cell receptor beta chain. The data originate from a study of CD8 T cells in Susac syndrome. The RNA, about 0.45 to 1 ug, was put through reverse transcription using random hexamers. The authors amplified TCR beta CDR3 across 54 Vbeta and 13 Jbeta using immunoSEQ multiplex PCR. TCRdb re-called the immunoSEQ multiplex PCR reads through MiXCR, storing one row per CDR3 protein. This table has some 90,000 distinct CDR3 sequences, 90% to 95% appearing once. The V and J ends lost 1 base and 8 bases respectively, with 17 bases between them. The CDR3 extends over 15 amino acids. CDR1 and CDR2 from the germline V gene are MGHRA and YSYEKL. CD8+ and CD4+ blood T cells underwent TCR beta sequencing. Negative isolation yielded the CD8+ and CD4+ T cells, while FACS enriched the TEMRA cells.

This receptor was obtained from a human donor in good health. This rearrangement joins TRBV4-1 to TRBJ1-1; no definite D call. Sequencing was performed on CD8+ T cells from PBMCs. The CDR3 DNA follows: TGCGCCAGCAGCCAAGTGATCTCAGGAAACCCGGAAGCTTTCTTT. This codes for CASSQVISGNPEAFF.